This TCR beta chain was sequenced during a study of T-cell memory formation after mild COVID-19. Study-wide points: Among clones contracting day 15 to 85, CD4/CD8 was balanced, whereas later expanders leaned CD4+. Chiefly within CM and EM were the contracting CD4+ clones; CD8+ ones were within EMRA.

CDR1 and CDR2 from the germline V gene are SQVTM and ANQGSEA. Trimming stripped 6 bases from V and 3 bases from J, with 14 bases between. The CDR3 has 13 residues. The TCR alpha and TCR beta cDNA libraries, bearing sample barcodes and UMIs, were generated by 5'RACE using constant-segment primers. TCRdb called the 5' RACE reads again in MiXCR, with one record for every CDR3 protein. The table has fewer than 650,000 distinct CDR3 sequences, roughly a fifth seen once. This clonotype was counted a few times. Its antigen is undetermined. The source is an adult woman who had mild COVID-19 (a few samples of this study predate the infection). Cell type and time point are not known. The sequenced sample was PBMCs or a T cell subset sorted from them (not recorded which). V usage is TRBV29-1 and J usage is TRBJ1-1; D might be TRBD1 (6 bases). Written as DNA, the CDR3 is TGCAGCGTGGGACAACAGAGGGACACTGAAGCTTTCTTT. Translating gives CSVGQQRDTEAFF. Full variable domain (rest looked up from reference TRBV29-1 and TRBJ1-1): SAVISQKPSRDICQRGTSLTIQCQVDSQVTMMFWYRQQPGQSLTLIATANQGSEATYESGFVIDKFPISRPNLTFSTLTVSNMSPEDSSIYLCSVGQQRDTEAFFGQGTRLTVV.